A selection of T cell receptor beta chains follows, all from one sample in a study of control samples from healthy donors and cancer patients. Libraries were prepared by immunoSEQ multiplex PCR; TCRdb keeps only in-frame clonotypes and omits some of them. This sample has 90,000 to 100,000 clones, with around 80% found just once. Sequenced: blood. These receptors were obtained from a man between 60 and 70 years old in good health. Both conserved end residues are part of each CDR3. The D gene is left open where the match is weak. Where a row states a size, it is once, few, many or the class of an expanded clone; other rows omit it.

CDR3 protein: CAWSGGRGFDEQYF
CDR3 DNA: TGTGCCTGGAGTGGGGGCAGGGGGTTCGACGAGCAGTACTTC
clone size: -
V gene: TRBV30
J gene: TRBJ2-7
D gene: TRBD1

CDR3 protein: CASSREGGGYNEQFF
CDR3 DNA: TGCGCCAGCAGCCGGGAGGGCGGGGGGTACAATGAGCAGTTCTTC
clone size: -
V gene: TRBV5-1
J gene: TRBJ2-1
D gene: TRBD2

CDR3 protein: CASSPGTSPRTDTQYF
CDR3 DNA: TGTGCCAGCAGCCCCGGGACTAGTCCCCGCACAGATACGCAGTATTTT
clone size: -
V gene: TRBV3-1/TRBV3-2
J gene: TRBJ2-3
D gene: TRBD2

CDR3 protein: CAASPLAGDTDTQYF
CDR3 DNA: TGTGCCGCGAGCCCACTAGCGGGAGACACAGATACGCAGTATTTT
clone size: many
V gene: TRBV6-5
J gene: TRBJ2-3
D gene: TRBD2

CDR3 protein: CASSRDRGSYNEQFF
CDR3 DNA: TGTGCCAGCAGTCGGGACAGGGGTTCCTACAATGAGCAGTTCTTC
clone size: -
V gene: TRBV6-5
J gene: TRBJ2-1
D gene: TRBD1

CDR3 protein: CASSLPGSTQYF
CDR3 DNA: TGTGCCAGCAGTTTACCTGGGAGTACGCAGTATTTT
clone size: -
V gene: TRBV28
J gene: TRBJ2-3
D gene: -

CDR3 protein: CASSTGLLGQPQHF
CDR3 DNA: TGTGCCAGCAGTACAGGGTTGCTCGGTCAGCCCCAGCATTTT
clone size: -
V gene: TRBV6-5
J gene: TRBJ1-5
D gene: -

CDR3 protein: CASSLDRASGELFF
CDR3 DNA: TGTGCCAGTAGTTTAGACAGGGCGTCCGGGGAGCTGTTTTTT
clone size: -
V gene: TRBV19
J gene: TRBJ2-2
D gene: TRBD1

CDR3 protein: CASSGRSWAGAQETQYF
CDR3 DNA: TGTGCCAGCAGCGGTCGGAGCTGGGCAGGGGCCCAAGAGACCCAGTACTTC
clone size: -
V gene: TRBV7-6
J gene: TRBJ2-5
D gene: -

CDR3 protein: CATSDFNILAGGGGELFF
CDR3 DNA: TGTGCCACCAGTGATTTCAACATCCTAGCGGGAGGGGGCGGGGAGCTGTTTTTT
clone size: -
V gene: TRBV24-1
J gene: TRBJ2-2
D gene: TRBD2

CDR3 protein: CASSQQDTLSYEQYF
CDR3 DNA: TGCGCCAGCAGCCAACAGGACACCCTCTCCTACGAGCAGTACTTC
clone size: -
V gene: TRBV4-1
J gene: TRBJ2-7
D gene: -

CDR3 protein: CASSPSGSGDLGELFF
CDR3 DNA: TGTGCCAGCAGCCCATCGGGTAGCGGCGACCTTGGGGAGCTGTTTTTT
clone size: -
V gene: TRBV28
J gene: TRBJ2-2
D gene: -

CDR3 protein: CASSGGQGAGGANVLTF
CDR3 DNA: TGTGCCAGCAGCGGAGGACAGGGGGCGGGAGGGGCCAACGTCCTGACTTTC
clone size: -
V gene: TRBV5-4
J gene: TRBJ2-6
D gene: TRBD1

CDR3 protein: CASSYSAGGYEQYF
CDR3 DNA: TGTGCCAGCAGTTACTCCGCAGGGGGCTACGAGCAGTACTTC
clone size: -
V gene: TRBV6-5
J gene: TRBJ2-7
D gene: TRBD1

CDR3 protein: CSASLADNTDTQYF
CDR3 DNA: TGCAGTGCTAGTCTAGCGGATAACACAGATACGCAGTATTTT
clone size: -
V gene: TRBV20-1
J gene: TRBJ2-3
D gene: TRBD2

CDR3 protein: CASSKRGPYEQYF
CDR3 DNA: TGTGCCAGTAGTAAGCGGGGCCCCTACGAGCAGTACTTC
clone size: -
V gene: TRBV19
J gene: TRBJ2-7
D gene: TRBD2

CDR3 protein: CASSQRAAPGTEPYEQYF
CDR3 DNA: TGCGCCAGCAGCCAAAGAGCAGCCCCCGGGACGGAACCCTACGAGCAGTACTTC
clone size: -
V gene: TRBV4-1
J gene: TRBJ2-7
D gene: -

CDR3 protein: CASSIMEGSNQPQHF
CDR3 DNA: TGTGCCAGTAGTATCATGGAGGGGTCTAATCAGCCCCAGCATTTT
clone size: -
V gene: TRBV19
J gene: TRBJ1-5
D gene: -

CDR3 protein: CASSLAVTSGSHTQYF
CDR3 DNA: TGTGCCAGCAGCTTAGCGGTGACTAGCGGGAGCCATACGCAGTATTTT
clone size: -
V gene: TRBV7-2
J gene: TRBJ2-3
D gene: TRBD2

CDR3 protein: CASSPRQGEMNTEAFF
CDR3 DNA: TGTGCCAGCTCACCAAGGCAGGGAGAAATGAACACTGAAGCTTTCTTT
clone size: -
V gene: TRBV18
J gene: TRBJ1-1
D gene: -

CDR3 protein: CASSVAGGRNEQFF
CDR3 DNA: TGTGCCAGCAGCGTAGCGGGGGGGCGTAATGAGCAGTTCTTC
clone size: -
V gene: TRBV6-5
J gene: TRBJ2-1
D gene: TRBD2

CDR3 protein: CASSDQSGQKRKTQYF
CDR3 DNA: TGTGCCAGCAGCGACCAATCGGGACAAAAGAGGAAGACCCAGTACTTC
clone size: -
V gene: TRBV7-2
J gene: TRBJ2-5
D gene: -

CDR3 protein: CASSPPSPNTEAFF
CDR3 DNA: TGTGCCAGCTCACCACCCAGTCCGAACACTGAAGCTTTCTTT
clone size: -
V gene: TRBV18
J gene: TRBJ1-1
D gene: -

CDR3 protein: CASSSSTDTQYF
CDR3 DNA: TGTGCCAGCAGCTCGAGCACAGATACGCAGTATTTT
clone size: -
V gene: TRBV5-4
J gene: TRBJ2-3
D gene: -

CDR3 protein: CSVVAVNYGYTF
CDR3 DNA: TGCAGCGTTGTAGCGGTAAACTATGGCTACACCTTC
clone size: -
V gene: TRBV29-1
J gene: TRBJ1-2
D gene: -

CDR3 protein: CASSSGLTREQFF
CDR3 DNA: TGTGCCAGCAGTTCGGGACTAACGAGGGAGCAGTTCTTC
clone size: -
V gene: TRBV28
J gene: TRBJ2-1
D gene: TRBD2

CDR3 protein: CASSLAGGPDGETQYF
CDR3 DNA: TGTGCCAGTAGTCTAGCGGGAGGGCCTGACGGGGAGACCCAGTACTTC
clone size: -
V gene: TRBV19
J gene: TRBJ2-5
D gene: TRBD2

CDR3 protein: CASGLVLGQGLTAGELFF
CDR3 DNA: TGTGCTAGTGGTTTGGTACTTGGGCAGGGGCTGACTGCCGGGGAGCTGTTTTTT
clone size: -
V gene: TRBV12-5
J gene: TRBJ2-2
D gene: -

CDR3 protein: CASSSPSGRADEQYF
CDR3 DNA: TGTGCCAGCAGCTCCCCCTCGGGCAGGGCGGACGAGCAGTACTTC
clone size: -
V gene: TRBV9
J gene: TRBJ2-7
D gene: -

CDR3 protein: CASSVAPDQPQHF
CDR3 DNA: TGTGCCAGCAGCGTAGCCCCCGATCAGCCCCAGCATTTT
clone size: -
V gene: TRBV9
J gene: TRBJ1-5
D gene: -

CDR3 protein: CASSVTGQVNTGELFF
CDR3 DNA: TGTGCCAGCAGCGTAACGGGACAGGTGAACACCGGGGAGCTGTTTTTT
clone size: -
V gene: TRBV9
J gene: TRBJ2-2
D gene: TRBD1

CDR3 protein: CASSFSLGLLATGELFF
CDR3 DNA: TGTGCCAGCAGCTTTTCTCTGGGGCTTTTGGCGACCGGGGAGCTGTTTTTT
clone size: -
V gene: TRBV7-9
J gene: TRBJ2-2
D gene: -

CDR3 protein: CASSSERGNQPQHF
CDR3 DNA: TGTGCCAGCAGTTCGGAACGAGGGAATCAGCCCCAGCATTTT
clone size: -
V gene: TRBV11-2
J gene: TRBJ1-5
D gene: -

CDR3 protein: CASRRQSSYNSPLHF
CDR3 DNA: TGTGCCAGCAGAAGACAGAGCTCCTATAATTCACCCCTCCACTTT
clone size: -
V gene: TRBV27
J gene: TRBJ1-6
D gene: -

CDR3 protein: CASSKDGTGRDIQYF
CDR3 DNA: TGTGCCAGTAGTAAAGACGGGACAGGACGGGACATTCAGTACTTC
clone size: -
V gene: TRBV19
J gene: TRBJ2-4
D gene: TRBD1

CDR3 protein: CASSDRQGRMNTEAFF
CDR3 DNA: TGTGCCAGCAGTGACAGACAGGGTCGGATGAACACTGAAGCTTTCTTT
clone size: once
V gene: TRBV6-2/TRBV6-3
J gene: TRBJ1-1
D gene: TRBD1

CDR3 protein: CASSTDRREQYF
CDR3 DNA: TGTGCCAGCAGTACAGACAGGCGGGAGCAGTACTTC
clone size: -
V gene: TRBV6-6
J gene: TRBJ2-7
D gene: -

CDR3 protein: CASSPTGSLLETQYF
CDR3 DNA: TGTGCCAGCAGCCCCACGGGCAGTCTTCTAGAGACCCAGTACTTC
clone size: -
V gene: TRBV28
J gene: TRBJ2-5
D gene: -

CDR3 protein: CASSLSPAGVGNEQFF
CDR3 DNA: TGCGCCAGCAGCCTCTCTCCAGCGGGCGTTGGTAATGAGCAGTTCTTC
clone size: once
V gene: TRBV5-1
J gene: TRBJ2-1
D gene: -

CDR3 protein: CASSSRRDGKLFF
CDR3 DNA: TGTGCCAGCAGCTCCCGTCGCGATGGAAAACTGTTTTTT
clone size: medium-sized
V gene: TRBV7-8
J gene: TRBJ1-4
D gene: -

CDR3 protein: CASSESTPGGELFF
CDR3 DNA: TGTGCCAGCAGTGAGAGTACCCCCGGCGGGGAGCTGTTTTTT
clone size: -
V gene: TRBV6-4
J gene: TRBJ2-2
D gene: -

CDR3 protein: CASSPWTGGRFTNEKLFF
CDR3 DNA: TGTGCCAGCAGCCCATGGACAGGGGGCCGTTTTACTAATGAAAAACTGTTTTTT
clone size: -
V gene: TRBV28
J gene: TRBJ1-4
D gene: TRBD1

CDR3 protein: CASRASTDTQYF
CDR3 DNA: TGTGCCAGCAGGGCTTCCACGGATACGCAGTATTTT
clone size: -
V gene: TRBV6-5
J gene: TRBJ2-3
D gene: -

CDR3 protein: CASSLTTGGDEQYF
CDR3 DNA: TGTGCCAGCAGCTTAACAACAGGGGGTGACGAGCAGTACTTC
clone size: -
V gene: TRBV11-2
J gene: TRBJ2-7
D gene: TRBD1

CDR3 protein: CASSQAAGATSGNTIYF
CDR3 DNA: TGTGCCAGCAGCCAAGCAGCGGGAGCAACCTCTGGAAACACCATATATTTT
clone size: -
V gene: TRBV14
J gene: TRBJ1-3
D gene: -

CDR3 protein: CASSLVGGREQFF
CDR3 DNA: TGTGCCAGCAGCTTAGTGGGGGGACGTGAGCAGTTCTTC
clone size: -
V gene: TRBV7-8
J gene: TRBJ2-1
D gene: -

CDR3 protein: CASSRTGINEKLFF
CDR3 DNA: TGTGCCAGTTCGAGGACAGGAATTAATGAAAAACTGTTTTTT
clone size: -
V gene: TRBV7-8
J gene: TRBJ1-4
D gene: TRBD1

CDR3 protein: CASSQDLWGVSTDTQYF
CDR3 DNA: TGCGCCAGCAGCCAAGATCTGTGGGGGGTTAGCACAGATACGCAGTATTTT
clone size: -
V gene: TRBV4-1
J gene: TRBJ2-3
D gene: -